The 10 T cell receptor beta chains in this list originate from one sample, sequenced in a study of shared clonotypes between healthy human individuals. The data were produced by immunoSEQ multiplex PCR, yet TCRdb's version contains in-frame clones alone and is incomplete. The sample contains 1.5 million to 2.5 million clones, less than 95% of which appear only once. Naive-designated CD8 cells lacked CD45RO, were positively enriched for CCR7, and omitted terminally differentiated effector memory CD45RA+ cells. The sample taken for sequencing was naive CD8+ T cells sorted from blood. All receptors come from a man younger than 35 in good health.

The CDR3, as DNA: TGTGCCAGCAGTCCAGGGGTTTCGGCCTACGAGCAGTACTTC. Translated: CASSPGVSAYEQYF. The chain has TRBV27 and TRBJ2-7, with a possible D match to TRBD1 (6 bases). The CDR3 spans 14 residues. CDR1 and CDR2 from the germline V gene are MNHEY and SMNVEV (reference sequence). The ends were cut back, 5 bases at V and 2 bases at J, with 13 bases in the middle.

The V gene is TRBV7-9, the J gene TRBJ1-3; D possibly corresponds to TRBD1 (6 bases). The CDR3 contains 17 residues. Germline CDR1 is SEHNR and CDR2 is FQNEAQ (reference sequence). The V end lost 5 bases, the J end lost 4 bases, and 21 bases lay between the germline ends. For the CDR3, the DNA is TGTGCCAGCAGCCCCAACGGACGGGGGGGCCCGGGAAACACCATATATTTT. Its protein is CASSPNGRGGPGNTIYF.

This rearrangement joins TRBV6-4 to TRBJ2-7, with D unresolved. Trimming left V 5 bases short and J 7 bases short, with 6 bases between. Germline CDR1 reads MRHNA; CDR2 reads SNTAGT. CDR3 size: 10 residues. CDR3 bases: TGTGCCAGCAGTACTATAGAGCAGTACTTC. It is translated as CASSTIEQYF.

The V gene is TRBV6-5, the J gene TRBJ1-1; D unresolved. Germline CDR1 and CDR2: MNHEY and SVGAGI. The CDR3 is made up of 14 amino acids. The V and J ends lost 8 bases and 4 bases respectively, with 17 bases between them. CDR3 sequence (DNA): TGTGCCAGCGGTGATGACGGGTTCTTCACTGAAGCTTTCTTT. It yields the protein CASGDDGFFTEAFF.

This sequence joins TRBV21-1 and TRBJ1-2. TRBV21-1 is termed a pseudogene. CDR3 length: 15 amino acids. The CDR3 nucleotides are TGTGCCAGCAGCCCCCGGGGAGTCACAAGCTATGGCTACACCTTC. Its translation is CASSPRGVTSYGYTF.

V and J are TRBV4-3 and TRBJ2-2; D unresolved. Germline V lookup: CDR1 LGHNA, CDR2 YSLEER. The CDR3 loop spans 14 amino acids. V dropped 2 bases and J dropped 2 bases, with 6 bases sitting between them. DNA for the CDR3: TGCGCCAGCAGCCAAAGAAGCAACACCGGGGAGCTGTTTTTT. Translated: CASSQRSNTGELFF.

The genes are TRBV4-1 and TRBJ1-1; a weak D match, TRBD1 (5 bases). Germline CDR1 reads MGHRA; CDR2 reads YSYEKL. This CDR3 region has 14 residues. V was pared by 2 bases and J by 9 bases, with 16 bases between. Here the CDR3 DNA reads TGCGCCAGCAGCCAAATTGGAGGGGAGGGGAAAGCTTTCTTT. Encoded protein: CASSQIGGEGKAFF.

Comment on this clone: Other DNA sequences in this sample translate to the same CDR3. This sequence joins TRBV10-1 and TRBJ2-5; no definite D call. CDR1 is WNHNN, CDR2 SYGVQD, per germline (reference sequence). V dropped 0 bases and J dropped 1 base, with 6 bases sitting between them. The CDR3 contains 14 residues. CDR3 residues: CASSESPFQETQYF. Here the CDR3 DNA reads TGCGCCAGCAGTGAGTCCCCATTCCAAGAGACCCAGTACTTC.

J is TRBJ2-1 and V is TRBV11-2; TRBD1 aligns across 8 bases. The CDR3 contains 15 residues. Germline V CDR1 and CDR2: SGHAT, FQNNGV. J gave up 2 bases and V 2 bases, and 2 bases lay outside the gene matches. This CDR3 reads CASSLRQGTYNEQFF. The CDR3, as DNA: TGTGCCAGCAGCTTACGACAGGGGACCTACAATGAGCAGTTCTTC.

The V call is TRBV27, the J call TRBJ2-7, with TRBD1 matching over 9 bases. The CDR3 contains 15 residues. The germline gives CDR1 MNHEY, CDR2 SMNVEV (reference sequence). V gave up 3 bases and J gave up 2 bases; unmatched junction bases: 5. The chain's CDR3 is CASSFTGGVAYEQYF. The CDR3 DNA reads as TGTGCCAGCAGTTTTACAGGGGGCGTTGCCTACGAGCAGTACTTC.